Listed below are T cell receptor beta chains from one sample, sequenced in a study of blood T cell repertoires in COVID-19. Assay: immunoSEQ multiplex PCR; the TCRdb copy retains only in-frame clones and omits some. Here the sample spans 25,000 to 30,000 clones, approximately 80% being singletons. The sample was peripheral blood. Every receptor here comes from an elderly woman with acute or convalescent COVID-19. The CDR3 runs from the conserved cysteine through the conserved F or W.

J gene	CDR3 length	V gene	CDR3 protein
TRBJ2-2	13	TRBV9	CASSVASTGELFF
TRBJ2-3	14	TRBV27	CASSWGGVTDTQYF
TRBJ2-3	16	TRBV11-1	CASSLIAGGNTDTQYF
TRBJ2-7	12	TRBV6-2/TRBV6-3	CASSLDRNEQYF
TRBJ1-1	15	TRBV6-5	CASSRTGARNTEAFF
TRBJ1-2	14	TRBV4-3	CASSQDKQGYGYTF
TRBJ2-7	13	TRBV7-2	CASSSDRGYEQYF
TRBJ1-1	13	TRBV7-9	CATALGQTAEAFF
TRBJ1-1	15	TRBV5-6	CASILDRGSNTEAFF
TRBJ1-6	17	TRBV7-9	CASSSQGVGFDNSPLHF
TRBJ2-2	15	TRBV6-5	CASRSHRVYTGELFF
TRBJ1-5	14	TRBV28	CASSLFQGHQPQHF
TRBJ2-2	14	TRBV18	CASSVRGNTGELFF
TRBJ1-4	15	TRBV4-1	CASSAGGLANEKLFF
TRBJ1-6	14	TRBV19	CASRRTQDNSPLHF
TRBJ1-1	17	TRBV23-1	CASTYKTANRVNTEAFF
TRBJ2-1	15	TRBV6-2/TRBV6-3	CASSFAGTSGRAEFF
TRBJ2-7	14	TRBV7-2	CASSKGLAPYEQYF
TRBJ1-1	13	TRBV5-8	CASSVQGRTEAFF
TRBJ1-5	14	TRBV28	CASSFIGADQPQHF
TRBJ2-3	17	TRBV30	CAWSGAPLLPPPDTQYF
TRBJ2-3	16	TRBV3-1/TRBV3-2	CASSLTSGGATDTQYF
TRBJ2-1	15	TRBV10-2	CASSFQGAAYNEQFF
TRBJ1-1	14	TRBV18	CASSQLDRRIEAFF